This TCR beta chain was profiled in a study of PD-1 blockade in classical Hodgkin lymphoma. As to this clone: No antigen is known for it.

Notes on the study in general: In newly diagnosed patients, baseline TCR diversity was reportedly below that of healthy donors. Prior therapy or disease activity may underlie the repertoire differences, whose causes remain undefined.

Using immunoSEQ multiplex PCR, the repertoire was profiled, and TCRdb retains in-frame clones only, with some absent. The sample holds roughly 70,000 clones, about 94% seen once. The germline V gene has CDR1 SNHLY and CDR2 FYNNEI. CDR3 length equals 11 residues. V was trimmed by 4 bases and J by 4 bases, leaving 4 bases between them. Time point of the sample: newly diagnosed, previously untreated cHL patient sample. This clonotype originated in a human donor with classical Hodgkin lymphoma. The chain uses TRBV2 and TRBJ2-5; no definite D call. The sample comprised peripheral blood mononuclear cells (PBMCs). DNA for the CDR3: TGTGCCAGCAGTGTTGGAGAGACCCAGTACTTC. This gives the protein CASSVGETQYF. Together with reference TRBV2 and TRBJ2-5, the CDR3 gives the full variable domain: EPEVTQTPSHQVTQMGQEVILRCVPISNHLYFYWYRQILGQKVEFLVSFYNNEISEKSEIFDDQFSVERPDGSNFTLKIRSTKLEDSAMYFCASSVGETQYFGPGTRLLVL.